The clone carrying this T cell receptor (beta chain) was counted between two and nine times. This sample is part of a study of blood T cells in healthy people across ages. With a J-beta primer mix and a sample-barcoded 5' primer, a second PCR ran roughly 7 to 11 cycles. Every cDNA was tagged by a template-switch adaptor with 12 random nucleotides. TCRdb called the 5' RACE reads again in MiXCR, with one record for every CDR3 protein. This sample carries 650,000 to 950,000 distinct CDR3 sequences, roughly 44% of them seen once, and the ten largest clones take roughly 19%. The V end was cut by 2 bases, the J end by 3 bases, with 5 bases between. CDR1 is SGHRS and CDR2 is YFSETQ in the germline V gene. The length of the CDR3 is 12 residues.

The chain combines TRBV5-1 with TRBJ2-5; D gene unclear. The sequence derives from a man between 60 and 70 years old in good health. The material sequenced was blood. Here the CDR3 reads CASSFRKETQYF. The CDR3 coding sequence is TGCGCCAGCAGCTTCAGGAAAGAGACCCAGTACTTC.